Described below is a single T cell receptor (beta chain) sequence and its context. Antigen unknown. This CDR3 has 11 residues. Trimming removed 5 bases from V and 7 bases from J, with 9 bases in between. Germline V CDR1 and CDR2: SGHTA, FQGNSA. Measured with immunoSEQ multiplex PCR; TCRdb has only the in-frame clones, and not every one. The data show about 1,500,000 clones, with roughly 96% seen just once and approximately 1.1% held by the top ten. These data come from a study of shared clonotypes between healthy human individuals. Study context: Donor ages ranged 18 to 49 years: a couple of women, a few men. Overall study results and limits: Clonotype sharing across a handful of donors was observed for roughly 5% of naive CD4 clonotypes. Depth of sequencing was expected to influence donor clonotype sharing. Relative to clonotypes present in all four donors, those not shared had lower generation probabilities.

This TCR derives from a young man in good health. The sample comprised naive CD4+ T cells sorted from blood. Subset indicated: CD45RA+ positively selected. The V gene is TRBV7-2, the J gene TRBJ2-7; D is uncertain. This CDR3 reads CASSPLGEQYF. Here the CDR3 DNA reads TGTGCCAGCAGCCCCCTGGGTGAGCAGTACTTC. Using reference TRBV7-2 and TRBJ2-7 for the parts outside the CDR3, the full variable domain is GAGVSQSPSNKVTEKGKDVELRCDPISGHTALYWYRQSLGQGLEFLIYFQGNSAPDKSGLPSDRFSAERTGGSVSTLTIQRTQQEDSAVYLCASSPLGEQYFGPGTRLTVT.